This T cell receptor (beta chain) was sequenced in a study of blood T cell repertoires in COVID-19. Study-level information: Sources were T cells, B-cell-depleted T cells, or PBMCs; the material itself was cDNA or gDNA.

Data came from immunoSEQ multiplex PCR; TCRdb stores just in-frame clones and leaves some out. The repertoire consists of approximately 270,000 clones, with roughly 85% occurring once and the leading ten covering about 4.3%. V shed 0 bases and J 6 bases; nucleotides not matched to a gene: 6. Germline CDR1 and CDR2: SGHTA and FQGNSA. CDR3 size: 16 residues. The participants were between roughly 18 and 100 years old and came from some 25 US areas. Sequenced sample: PBMCs or T cells enriched from blood (not recorded which). The source is a woman aged 25-40 years who had recovered from COVID-19. This chain connects TRBV7-2 to TRBJ1-4; 8 bases are a match to TRBD1. CDR3 loop: CASSLAPAGGYEKLFF. CDR3 DNA sequence: TGTGCCAGCAGCTTAGCGCCCGCAGGGGGCTATGAAAAACTGTTTTTT.